Listed here is a single TCR beta chain. Its antigen is unknown. Unique molecular identifiers were carried by the TCR beta cDNA libraries. Input amounts of about 0.95 to 11 million T cells were used. These gave 500,000 or so cDNA molecules, so each molecule approximated one T cell. TCRdb called the PCR reads again in MiXCR, with one record for every CDR3 protein. This sample yields about 160,000 distinct CDR3 sequences, of which around 36% are seen a single time; roughly 28% belongs to the top ten. The data were taken from a study of post-analysis software for immune sequencing data. Study-wide context: Disease trajectories encompassed relapsing-remitting, secondary progressive and progressive-relapsing multiple sclerosis.

Regarding the study as a whole: Significantly decreased normalized Chao1 diversity was recorded for multiple sclerosis patients relative to controls. Patients had higher frequencies than controls of a handful of TRBV segments, including TRBV5-6, TRBV5-1 and TRBV20-1.

Per germline, CDR1 SGDLS and CDR2 YYNGEE. This CDR3 comprises 16 residues. V shed 5 bases and J shed 1 base, with 18 bases lying between them. The sequence derives from a girl between 10 and 17 years old with multiple sclerosis. V gene TRBV9 combines with J gene TRBJ1-1, with D possibly matching TRBD1 (5 bases). The sample was blood, taken after autologous hematopoietic stem cell transplantation. CDR3 amino acids: CASSEGLDHQNTEAFF. CDR3 nucleotides: TGTGCCAGCAGTGAGGGGCTAGACCACCAGAACACTGAAGCTTTCTTT.